The 10 T cell receptor beta chains presented below share a single source sample, sequenced in a study of beta chain features in type 1 diabetes. Reverse transcription of all isolated RNA meant that expressed TCRB transcripts were sequenced. Generated by immunoSEQ multiplex PCR, the TCRdb table keeps only in-frame clones and is missing some. Seen here are roughly 140,000 clones, 11% observed once, and the top ten hold roughly 2%. Sequences were obtained from central memory CD4+ T cells from blood. The receptors stem from a man aged 18 to 29 in good health.

This clone has more than one count but fewer than ten. This chain uses TRBV9 with TRBJ2-2, with 8 bases that match TRBD1. This CDR3 is built from 17 residues. Germline CDR1 is SGDLS and CDR2 is YYNGEE. Losses at the gene ends were 7 bases for V and 0 bases for J; bases not matched to a gene: 11. The CDR3 DNA sequence: TGTGCCAGCGGACAGGGTAGTTCCCATGCGAACACCGGGGAGCTGTTTTTT. Protein product: CASGQGSSHANTGELFF.

This chain links TRBV27 with TRBJ2-1; 9 bases align to TRBD2. Germline CDR1 is MNHEY and CDR2 is SMNVEV (reference sequence). V trimming: 5 bases; J trimming: 7 bases; junction bases outside the gene matches: 12. The CDR3 contains 16 residues. As DNA, the CDR3 is TGTGCCAGCAGTCTTAGGGCGGGAGGGGTTACGAATGAGCAGTTCTTC. Translation gives CASSLRAGGVTNEQFF.

V is TRBV30 and J is TRBJ2-5, with D maybe TRBD1 (5 bases). Per germline, CDR1 GTSNPN and CDR2 SVGIG (reference sequence). This CDR3 contains 13 residues. Trimming removed 3 bases from V and 9 bases from J, with 17 bases in between. The CDR3 DNA reads as TGTGCCTGGAGGAGAAGCGAGCAAGGGGCCCAGTACTTC. Its protein product is CAWRRSEQGAQYF.

The chain joins TRBV5-1 to TRBJ1-6; the D is unclear. The CDR3 has 14 amino acids. With 1 base removed from V and 3 bases from J, the gap between germline ends came to 5 bases. Germline V lookup: CDR1 SGHRS, CDR2 YFSETQ. The CDR3 here is CASSLSDYNSPLHF. The CDR3 nucleotides are TGCGCCAGCAGCTTGTCGGACTATAATTCACCCCTCCACTTT. The variable domain in full, with the rest retrieved from reference TRBV5-1 and TRBJ1-6, is KAGVTQTPRYLIKTRGQQVTLSCSPISGHRSVSWYQQTPGQGLQFLFEYFSETQRNKGNFPGRFSGRQFSNSRSEMNVSTLELGDSALYLCASSLSDYNSPLHFGNGTRLTVT.

The rearrangement joins TRBV6-5 to TRBJ2-3; no firm D call. Trimming removed 0 bases at V and 2 bases at J, with 3 bases between. The V gene's germline CDR1 is MNHEY and CDR2 SVGAGI. The CDR3 is made up of 13 amino acids. Here the CDR3 DNA reads TGTGCCAGCAGTTACTCATTCACAGATACGCAGTATTTT. Amino acid sequence: CASSYSFTDTQYF.

In its sample, this clone was seen a few times. The chain has TRBV7-7 and TRBJ2-2; D may match TRBD1 or TRBD2 (5 bases each). Deletions cut 0 bases from V and 2 bases from J, with 10 bases between. Germline CDR1 and CDR2: SSHAT and FNYEAQ (reference sequence). CDR3 size: 16 residues. For the CDR3, the DNA is TGTGCCAGCAGCTTAGCCGGGACCGAAAACACCGGGGAGCTGTTTTTT. Translated, it gives CASSLAGTENTGELFF.

The table lists this clone with a few counts. The chain carries TRBV2 and TRBJ2-7; 8 positions agree with TRBD1. The ends lost 9 bases at V and 5 bases at J; junction bases unmatched: 12. This CDR3 is 14 amino acids long. The germline V gene encodes CDR1 SNHLY and CDR2 FYNNEI. CDR3 protein: CARRLGQGGHEQYF. The CDR3 DNA reads TGTGCCAGAAGACTAGGACAGGGAGGCCACGAGCAGTACTTC.

With respect to this clone: The junction differs from germline at one of its ends, possibly a read error. The chain employs TRBV10-3 and TRBJ1-2, with no clear D. The germline CDR1 and CDR2 sequences are ENHRY and SYGVKD. The CDR3 has 16 residues. This CDR3 is CASSYSPEGVSNGYTF. The CDR3, as DNA: TGTGCCAGCAGTTACTCACCAGAGGGTGTTTCGAATGGCTACACCTTC.

There are a few counts of this clone. The genes are TRBV5-1 and TRBJ2-3; TRBD2 matches at 8 bases. Germline trimming cut 7 bases from V and 5 bases from J; bases unmatched to any gene: 9. Germline V CDR1 and CDR2: SGHRS, YFSETQ. The CDR3 sequence is 14 residues long. CDR3 DNA sequence: TGCGCCAGCTTAGCGGGACCCGAAAGAGATACGCAGTATTTT. This codes for CASLAGPERDTQYF.

Worth noting for this clone: The likely explanation is a read error, given a far larger clone one base away. The chain's CDR3 is CASSFYGYTF. CDR3 bases: TGTGCCAGCAGTTTCTATGGCTACACCTTC. The rearrangement uses TRBV27 and TRBJ1-2; no reliable D call. V was pared by 3 bases and J by 4 bases, with 0 bases between. In germline, CDR1 is MNHEY, CDR2 SMNVEV (reference sequence). This CDR3 has 10 residues.